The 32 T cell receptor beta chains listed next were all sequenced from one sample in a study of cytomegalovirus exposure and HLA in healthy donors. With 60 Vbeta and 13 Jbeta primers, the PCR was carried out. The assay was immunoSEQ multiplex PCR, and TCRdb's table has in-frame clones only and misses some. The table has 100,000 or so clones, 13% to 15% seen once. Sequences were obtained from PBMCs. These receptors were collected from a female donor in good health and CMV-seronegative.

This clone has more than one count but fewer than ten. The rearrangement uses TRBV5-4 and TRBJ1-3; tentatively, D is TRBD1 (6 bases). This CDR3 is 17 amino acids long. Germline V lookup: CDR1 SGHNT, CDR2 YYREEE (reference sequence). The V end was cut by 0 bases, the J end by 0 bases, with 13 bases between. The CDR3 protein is CASSLAGGLSSGNTIYF. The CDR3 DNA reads TGTGCCAGCAGCTTGGCCGGGGGGCTGAGCTCTGGAAACACCATATATTTT.

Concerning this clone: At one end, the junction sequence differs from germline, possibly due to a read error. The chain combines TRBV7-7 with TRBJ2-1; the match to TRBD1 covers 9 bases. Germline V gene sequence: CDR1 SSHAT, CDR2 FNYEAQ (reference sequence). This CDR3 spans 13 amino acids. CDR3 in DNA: TGTGCTAGCAGCCCGGACAGGGGTAATGAGCAGTTCTTC. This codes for CASSPDRGNEQFF.

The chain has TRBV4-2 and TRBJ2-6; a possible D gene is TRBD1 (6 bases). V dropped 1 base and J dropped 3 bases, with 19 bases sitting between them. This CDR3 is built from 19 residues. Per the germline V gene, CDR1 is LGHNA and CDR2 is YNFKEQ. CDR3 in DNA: TGTGCCAGCAGCCAAGTACGAAAACAGGGTAACGGTGGGGCCAACGTCCTGACTTTC. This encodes CASSQVRKQGNGGANVLTF.

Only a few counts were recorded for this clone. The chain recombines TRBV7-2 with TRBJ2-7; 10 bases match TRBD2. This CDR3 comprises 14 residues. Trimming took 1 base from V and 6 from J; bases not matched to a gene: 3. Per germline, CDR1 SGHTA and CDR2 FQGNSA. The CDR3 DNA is TGTGCCAGCAGCTTAGAAGCGGGAGGGGGCGAGCAGTACTTC. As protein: CASSLEAGGGEQYF. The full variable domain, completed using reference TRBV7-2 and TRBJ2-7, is GAGVSQSPSNKVTEKGKDVELRCDPISGHTALYWYRQSLGQGLEFLIYFQGNSAPDKSGLPSDRFSAERTGGSVSTLTIQRTQQEDSAVYLCASSLEAGGGEQYFGPGTRLTVT.

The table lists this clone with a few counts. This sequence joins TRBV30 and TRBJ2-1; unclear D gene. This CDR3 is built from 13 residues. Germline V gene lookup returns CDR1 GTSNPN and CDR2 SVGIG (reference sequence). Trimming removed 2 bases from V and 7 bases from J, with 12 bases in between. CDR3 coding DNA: TGTGCCTGGAGTAGGATAGCCCAGAATGAGCAGTTCTTC. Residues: CAWSRIAQNEQFF.

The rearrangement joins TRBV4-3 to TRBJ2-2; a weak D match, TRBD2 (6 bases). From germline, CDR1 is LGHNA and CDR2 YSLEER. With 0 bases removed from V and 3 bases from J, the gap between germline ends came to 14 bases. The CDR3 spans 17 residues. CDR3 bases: TGCGCCAGCAGCCAAGATCACGGGGGAGGTTACACCGGGGAGCTGTTTTTT. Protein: CASSQDHGGGYTGELFF.

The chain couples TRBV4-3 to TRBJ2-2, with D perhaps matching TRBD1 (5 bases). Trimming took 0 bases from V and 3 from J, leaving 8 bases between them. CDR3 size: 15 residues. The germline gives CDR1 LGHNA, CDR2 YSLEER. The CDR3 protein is CASSQDATDTGELFF. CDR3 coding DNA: TGCGCCAGCAGCCAAGACGCGACAGACACCGGGGAGCTGTTTTTT.

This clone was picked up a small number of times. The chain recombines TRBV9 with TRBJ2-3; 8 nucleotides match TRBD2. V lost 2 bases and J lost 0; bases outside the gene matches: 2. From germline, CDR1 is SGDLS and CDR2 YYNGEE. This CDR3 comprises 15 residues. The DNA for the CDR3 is TGTGCCAGCAGCGTCGGGGGGGCTAGCACAGATACGCAGTATTTT. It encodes CASSVGGASTDTQYF.

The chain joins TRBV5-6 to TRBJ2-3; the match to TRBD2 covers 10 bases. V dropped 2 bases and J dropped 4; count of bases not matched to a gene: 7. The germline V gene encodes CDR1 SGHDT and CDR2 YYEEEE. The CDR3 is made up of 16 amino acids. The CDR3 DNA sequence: TGTGCCAGCAGCTTTAGCGGGGGGAGGTCGGCAGATACGCAGTATTTT. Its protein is CASSFSGGRSADTQYF.

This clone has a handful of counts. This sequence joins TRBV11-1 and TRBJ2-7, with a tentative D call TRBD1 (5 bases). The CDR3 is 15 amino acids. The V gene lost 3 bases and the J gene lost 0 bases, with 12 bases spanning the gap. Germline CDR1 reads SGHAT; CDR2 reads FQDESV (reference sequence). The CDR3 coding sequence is TGTGCCAGCAGCTTGGACATGCAGAGCTCCTACGAGCAGTACTTC. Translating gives CASSLDMQSSYEQYF. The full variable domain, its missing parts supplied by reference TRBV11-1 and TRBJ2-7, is EAEVAQSPRYKITEKSQAVAFWCDPISGHATLYWYRQILGQGPELLVQFQDESVVDDSQLPKDRFSAERLKGVDSTLKIQPAELGDSAMYLCASSLDMQSSYEQYFGPGTRLTVT.

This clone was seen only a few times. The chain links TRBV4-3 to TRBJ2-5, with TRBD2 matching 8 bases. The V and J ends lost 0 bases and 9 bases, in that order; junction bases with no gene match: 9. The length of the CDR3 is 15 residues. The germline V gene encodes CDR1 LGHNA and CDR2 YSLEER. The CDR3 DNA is TGCGCCAGCAGCCAAGAAGGAACCGGGACTAGGGCCCAGTACTTC. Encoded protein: CASSQEGTGTRAQYF.

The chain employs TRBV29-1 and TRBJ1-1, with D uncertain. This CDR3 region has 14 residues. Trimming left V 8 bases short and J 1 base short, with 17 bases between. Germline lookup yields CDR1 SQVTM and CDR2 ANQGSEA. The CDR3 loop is CSTEGRNSNTEAFF. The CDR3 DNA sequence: TGCAGCACGGAGGGTCGAAACTCGAACACTGAAGCTTTCTTT.

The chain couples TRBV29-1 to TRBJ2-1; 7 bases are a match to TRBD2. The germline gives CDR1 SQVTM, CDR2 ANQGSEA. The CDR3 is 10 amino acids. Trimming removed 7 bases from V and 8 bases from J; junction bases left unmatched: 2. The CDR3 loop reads CSETSDEQFF. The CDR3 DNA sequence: TGCAGCGAAACTAGCGATGAGCAGTTCTTC.

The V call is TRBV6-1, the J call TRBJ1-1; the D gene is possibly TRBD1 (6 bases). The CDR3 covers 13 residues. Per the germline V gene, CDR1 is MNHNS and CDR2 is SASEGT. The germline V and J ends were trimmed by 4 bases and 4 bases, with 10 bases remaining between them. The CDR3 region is CASSGQAGTEAFF. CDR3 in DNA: TGTGCCAGCAGTGGACAGGCTGGCACTGAAGCTTTCTTT.

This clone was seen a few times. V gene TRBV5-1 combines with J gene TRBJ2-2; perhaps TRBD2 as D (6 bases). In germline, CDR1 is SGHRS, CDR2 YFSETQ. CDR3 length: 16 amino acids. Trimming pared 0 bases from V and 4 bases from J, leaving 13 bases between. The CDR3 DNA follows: TGCGCCAGCAGCTTGGGGGGGGACCACCTCACCGGGGAGCTGTTTTTT. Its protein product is CASSLGGDHLTGELFF.

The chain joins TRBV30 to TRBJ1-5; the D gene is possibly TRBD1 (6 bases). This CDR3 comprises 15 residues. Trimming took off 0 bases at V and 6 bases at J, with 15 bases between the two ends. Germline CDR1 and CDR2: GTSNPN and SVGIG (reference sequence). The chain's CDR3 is CAWSVGAHGVQPQHF. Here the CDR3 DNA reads TGTGCCTGGAGTGTGGGGGCCCATGGGGTTCAGCCCCAGCATTTT. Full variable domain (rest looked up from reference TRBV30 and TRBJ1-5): SQTIHQWPATLVQPVGSPLSLECTVEGTSNPNLYWYRQAAGRGLQLLFYSVGIGQISSEVPQNLSASRPQDRQFILSSKKLLLSDSGFYLCAWSVGAHGVQPQHFGDGTRLSIL.

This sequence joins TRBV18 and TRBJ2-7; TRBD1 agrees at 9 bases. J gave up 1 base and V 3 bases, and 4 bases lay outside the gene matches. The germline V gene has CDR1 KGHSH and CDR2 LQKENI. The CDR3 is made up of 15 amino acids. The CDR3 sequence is CASSPTGTGSYEQYF. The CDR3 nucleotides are TGTGCCAGCTCACCTACCGGGACAGGGTCCTACGAGCAGTACTTC. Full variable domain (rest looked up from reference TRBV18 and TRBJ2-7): NAGVMQNPRHLVRRRGQEARLRCSPMKGHSHVYWYRQLPEEGLKFMVYLQKENIIDESGMPKERFSAEFPKEGPSILRIQQVVRGDSAAYFCASSPTGTGSYEQYFGPGTRLTVT.

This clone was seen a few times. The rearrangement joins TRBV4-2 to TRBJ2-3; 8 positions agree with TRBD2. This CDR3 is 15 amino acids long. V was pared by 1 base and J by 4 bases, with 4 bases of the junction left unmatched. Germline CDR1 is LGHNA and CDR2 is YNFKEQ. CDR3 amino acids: CASSQGASGPDTQYF. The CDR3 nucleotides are TGTGCCAGCAGCCAAGGTGCTAGCGGGCCAGATACGCAGTATTTT.

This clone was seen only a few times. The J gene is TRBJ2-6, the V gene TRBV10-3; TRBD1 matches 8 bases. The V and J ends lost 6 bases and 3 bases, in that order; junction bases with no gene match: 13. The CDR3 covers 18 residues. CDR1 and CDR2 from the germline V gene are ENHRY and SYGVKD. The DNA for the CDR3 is TGTGCCATCAGGCCCCCGGGGCAGGGGGCTGGTGGGGCCAACGTCCTGACTTTC. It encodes CAIRPPGQGAGGANVLTF.

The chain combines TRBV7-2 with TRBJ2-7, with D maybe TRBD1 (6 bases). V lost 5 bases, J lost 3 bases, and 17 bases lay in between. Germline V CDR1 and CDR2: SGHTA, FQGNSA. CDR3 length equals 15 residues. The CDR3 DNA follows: TGTGCCAGCAGCAGTACCGGGACATACCTCTACGAGCAGTACTTC. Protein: CASSSTGTYLYEQYF.

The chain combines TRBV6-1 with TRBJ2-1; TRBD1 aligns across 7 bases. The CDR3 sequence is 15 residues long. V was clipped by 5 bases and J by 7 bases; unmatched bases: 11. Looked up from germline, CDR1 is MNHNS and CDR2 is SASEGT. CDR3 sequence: CASSPLTGIVNEQFF. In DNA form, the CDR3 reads TGTGCCAGCAGTCCCCTGACAGGGATTGTAAATGAGCAGTTCTTC.

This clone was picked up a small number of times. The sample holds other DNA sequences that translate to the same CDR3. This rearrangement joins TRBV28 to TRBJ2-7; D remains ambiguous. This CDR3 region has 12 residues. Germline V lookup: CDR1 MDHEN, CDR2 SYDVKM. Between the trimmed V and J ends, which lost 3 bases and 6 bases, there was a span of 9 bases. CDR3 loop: CASSLAVAEQYF. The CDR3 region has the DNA TGTGCCAGCAGTTTGGCCGTGGCCGAGCAGTACTTC.

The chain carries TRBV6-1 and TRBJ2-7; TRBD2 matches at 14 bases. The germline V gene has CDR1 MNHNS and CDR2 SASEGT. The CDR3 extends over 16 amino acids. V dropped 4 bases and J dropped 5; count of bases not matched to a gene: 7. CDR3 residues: CASSGPKTSGRDEQYF. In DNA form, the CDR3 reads TGTGCCAGCAGTGGCCCCAAGACTAGCGGGAGGGACGAGCAGTACTTC.

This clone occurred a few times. Here the CDR3 DNA reads TGTGCCAGCTCACGTACAGGGTCCACTGAAGCTTTCTTT. It encodes CASSRTGSTEAFF. The J gene is TRBJ1-1, the V gene TRBV18, with D possibly matching TRBD1 (6 bases). The V end lost 4 bases, the J end lost 4 bases, and 10 bases lay between the germline ends. Germline lookup yields CDR1 KGHSH and CDR2 LQKENI. The CDR3 is 13 residues long. Full variable domain (remainder filled in from reference TRBV18 and TRBJ1-1): NAGVMQNPRHLVRRRGQEARLRCSPMKGHSHVYWYRQLPEEGLKFMVYLQKENIIDESGMPKERFSAEFPKEGPSILRIQQVVRGDSAAYFCASSRTGSTEAFFGQGTRLTVV.

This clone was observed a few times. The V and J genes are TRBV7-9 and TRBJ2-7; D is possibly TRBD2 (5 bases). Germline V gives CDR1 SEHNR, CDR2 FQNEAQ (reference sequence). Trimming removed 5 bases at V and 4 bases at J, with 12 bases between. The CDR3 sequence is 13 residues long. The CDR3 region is CASSAPLAYEQYF. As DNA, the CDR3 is TGTGCCAGCAGCGCACCGCTAGCTTACGAGCAGTACTTC.

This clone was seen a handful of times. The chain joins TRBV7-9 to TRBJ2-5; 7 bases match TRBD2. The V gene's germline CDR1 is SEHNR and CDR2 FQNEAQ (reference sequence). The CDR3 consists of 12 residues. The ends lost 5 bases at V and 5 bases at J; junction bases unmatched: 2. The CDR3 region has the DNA TGTGCCAGCAGCCGGGAGGTGGAGACCCAGTACTTC. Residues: CASSREVETQYF. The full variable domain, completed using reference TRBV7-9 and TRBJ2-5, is DTGVSQNPRHKITKRGQNVTFRCDPISEHNRLYWYRQTLGQGPEFLTYFQNEAQLEKSRLLSDRFSAERPKGSFSTLEIQRTEQGDSAMYLCASSREVETQYFGPGTRLLVL.

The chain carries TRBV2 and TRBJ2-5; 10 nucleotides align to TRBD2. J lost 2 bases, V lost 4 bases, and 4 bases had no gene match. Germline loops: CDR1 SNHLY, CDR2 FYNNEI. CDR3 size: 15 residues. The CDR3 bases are TGTGCCAGCAGTGCCCGGACTAGCGGACAAGAGACCCAGTACTTC. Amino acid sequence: CASSARTSGQETQYF.

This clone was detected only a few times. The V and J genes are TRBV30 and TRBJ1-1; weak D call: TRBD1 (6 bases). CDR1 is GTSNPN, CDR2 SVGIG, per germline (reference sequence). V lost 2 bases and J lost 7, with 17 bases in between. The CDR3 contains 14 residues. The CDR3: CAWSTGTRVVEAFF. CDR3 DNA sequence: TGTGCCTGGAGTACCGGGACAAGGGTAGTTGAAGCTTTCTTT.

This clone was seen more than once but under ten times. CDR3 bases: TGTGCCAGCAGCTCAAAGGGGGTGTCTGGAAACACCATATATTTT. Residues: CASSSKGVSGNTIYF. V and J are TRBV7-9 and TRBJ1-3; maybe TRBD1 (6 bases). CDR3 length: 15 residues. Between the trimmed V and J ends, which lost 4 bases and 1 base, there was a span of 11 bases. CDR1 is SEHNR, CDR2 FQNEAQ, per germline (reference sequence).

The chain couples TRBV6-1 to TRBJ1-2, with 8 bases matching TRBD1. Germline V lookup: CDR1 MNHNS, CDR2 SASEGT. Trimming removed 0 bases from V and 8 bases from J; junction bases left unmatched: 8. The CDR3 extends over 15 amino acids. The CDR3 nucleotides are TGTGCCAGCAGTGAAGCGCAGGGACAGGCGGCGGGCTACACCTTC. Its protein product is CASSEAQGQAAGYTF.

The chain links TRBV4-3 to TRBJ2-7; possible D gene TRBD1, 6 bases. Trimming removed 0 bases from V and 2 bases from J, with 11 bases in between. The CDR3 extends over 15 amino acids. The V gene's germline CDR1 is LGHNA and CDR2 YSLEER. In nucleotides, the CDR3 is TGCGCCAGCAGCCAAGATGGGACACCCGCCTACGAGCAGTACTTC. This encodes CASSQDGTPAYEQYF.

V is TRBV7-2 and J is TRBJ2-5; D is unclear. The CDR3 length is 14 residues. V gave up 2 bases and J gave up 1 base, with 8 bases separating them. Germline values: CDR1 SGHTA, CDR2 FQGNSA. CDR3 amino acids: CASSLTRFQETQYF. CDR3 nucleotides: TGTGCCAGCAGCTTAACCAGATTCCAAGAGACCCAGTACTTC.